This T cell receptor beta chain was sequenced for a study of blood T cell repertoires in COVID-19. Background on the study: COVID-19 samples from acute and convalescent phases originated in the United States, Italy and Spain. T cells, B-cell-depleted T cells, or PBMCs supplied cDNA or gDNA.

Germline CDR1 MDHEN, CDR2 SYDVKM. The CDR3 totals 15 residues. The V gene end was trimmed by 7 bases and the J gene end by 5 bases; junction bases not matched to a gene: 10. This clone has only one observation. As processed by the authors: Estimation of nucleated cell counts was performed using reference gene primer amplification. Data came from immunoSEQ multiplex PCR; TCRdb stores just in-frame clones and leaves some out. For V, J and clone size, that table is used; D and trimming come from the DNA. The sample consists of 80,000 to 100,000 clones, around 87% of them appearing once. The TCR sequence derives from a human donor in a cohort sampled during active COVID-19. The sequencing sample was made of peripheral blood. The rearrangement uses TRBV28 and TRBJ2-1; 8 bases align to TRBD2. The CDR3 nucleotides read TGTGCCAGCAATCCCGAGCGGGAGTTTCACAATGAGCAGTTCTTC. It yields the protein CASNPEREFHNEQFF.